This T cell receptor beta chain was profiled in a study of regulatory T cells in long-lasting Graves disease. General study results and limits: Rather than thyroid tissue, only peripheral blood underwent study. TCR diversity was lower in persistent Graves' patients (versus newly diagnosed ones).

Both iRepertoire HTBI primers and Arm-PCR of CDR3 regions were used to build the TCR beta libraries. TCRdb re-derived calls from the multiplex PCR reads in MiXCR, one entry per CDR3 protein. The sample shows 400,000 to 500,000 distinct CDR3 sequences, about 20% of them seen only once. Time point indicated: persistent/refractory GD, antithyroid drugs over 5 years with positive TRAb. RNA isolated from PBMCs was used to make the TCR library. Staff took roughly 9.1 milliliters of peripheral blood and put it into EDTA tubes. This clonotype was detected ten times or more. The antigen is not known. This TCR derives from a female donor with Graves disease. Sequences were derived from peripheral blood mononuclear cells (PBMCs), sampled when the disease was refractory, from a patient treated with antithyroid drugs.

This chain's CDR3 is CASSPREVANYGYTF. The CDR3 coding sequence is TGTGCCAGCAGTCCCCGGGAGGTTGCTAACTATGGCTACACCTTC. The rearrangement links TRBV28 to TRBJ1-2, with D hard to call. CDR3 length equals 15 residues. Between the trimmed V and J ends, which lost 5 bases and 0 bases, there was a span of 13 bases. CDR1 and CDR2 (germline): MDHEN, SYDVKM.